Listed below are T cell receptor beta chains from one sample, sequenced in a study of cytomegalovirus exposure and HLA in healthy donors. Here immunoSEQ multiplex PCR was the method, and the copy in TCRdb shows in-frame clones only, minus some. Of about 98,000 clones in the sample, 55% to 75% were seen once. Sequenced: PBMCs. The receptors come from a man aged 50 to 59 in good health and CMV-seronegative. Each CDR3 is given with its conserved first and last residue.

V | CDR3
TRBV28 | CASSPYLLSSGNTIYF
TRBV2 | CASSDTGAGELFF
TRBV6-1 | CASRTTGDTEAFF
TRBV5-1 | CASSAKRTGGYPTEAFF
TRBV4-3 | CASSQTTAGSSKNIQYF
TRBV7-9 | CASSLVRTGVGTEKLFF
TRBV5-1 | CASSLSGYQPQHF
TRBV2 | CASSSLVLQETQYF
TRBV10-2 | CASSPGQDRLYNEQFF
TRBV28 | CATKPPGHLNYGYTF
TRBV7-9 | CASSFSGGYYNEQFF
TRBV11-2 | CASSLDLSGSHYLAEQYF
TRBV29-1 | CSVEEAGNRGYTF
TRBV11-2 | CASSLVSGVSTDTQYF
TRBV7-9 | CASSFQGGGGYTF
TRBV14 | CASSQVLGQLNYGYTF
TRBV6-5 | CASSYSIQGDYGYTF
TRBV7-8 | CASSTGQGTEAFF
TRBV19 | CASSIWGLEAFF
TRBV2 | CASRRGQNSNQPQHF
TRBV14 | CASSQFRQPTNEKLFF
TRBV5-4 | CASSRRGLLEGYTF
TRBV28 | CASSSTYSPLHF
TRBV5-5 | CASSPGTYAEKLFF
TRBV18 | CASSPTRPGHLQHF
TRBV9 | CASSVGGGVIYEQYF
TRBV19 | CASSPRAGTGFVDTEAFF
TRBV28 | CASSVQTGVNYGYTF
TRBV5-1 | CASSLNPTVSTDTQYF
TRBV15 | CATSMSRGGYGYTF
TRBV27 | CASSSQVGSREQYF
TRBV19 | CASSPLGRTNEKLFF
TRBV19 | CASSIPLTGRNGYTF
TRBV5-6 | CASSSDRGWNTEAFF
TRBV27 | CASRGQGQTNEKLFF
TRBV13 | CASSLAPNSGNTIYF
TRBV7-9 | CASSSGTKNEQFF
TRBV5-4 | CASSPGTFNTEAFF
TRBV11-2 | CASSEGTGRERSYYEQYF
TRBV18 | CASSPFTDSWGTEAFF
TRBV28 | CASSPHRGGPLYEQYF